These 21 T cell receptor beta chains were sequenced from one sample in a study of OX40 agonist ivuxolimab in advanced cancers. The method was the immunoSEQ multiplex PCR assay. TCRdb stores this immuneACCESS table with in-frame sequences only. Part of the clones is absent; in the studies checked, under half of the shortfall reflects unresolved V genes, and no reason is known for the rest. In all, the sample holds around 26,000 clones, and about four fifths of those were seen once. 32% of the sample is held by the ten biggest clonotypes. The sequencing here drew on CD4+ or CD8+ T cells sorted from blood, taken in a trial of the OX40 agonist ivuxolimab. Source of these receptors: an adult with an advanced solid tumor such as melanoma, head and neck, liver or kidney cancer.

The chain couples TRBV4-2 to TRBJ2-5; D call uncertain. With 0 bases removed from V and 0 bases from J, the gap between germline ends came to 8 bases. Per germline, CDR1 LGHNA and CDR2 YNFKEQ. This CDR3 is built from 15 residues. CDR3 sequence: CASSQDYGDQETQYF. As DNA, the CDR3 is TGTGCCAGCAGCCAAGATTATGGGGACCAAGAGACCCAGTACTTC.

CDR3 DNA: TGTGCCAGCAGCCCCCGACTAGTTGGCACCGGGGAGCTGTTTTTT. Translating gives CASSPRLVGTGELFF. The chain employs TRBV13 and TRBJ2-2, with a tentative D call TRBD2 (6 bases). Trimming pared 5 bases from V and 4 bases from J, leaving 14 bases between. Germline assignment: CDR1 PRHDT and CDR2 FYEKMQ (reference sequence). This CDR3 contains 15 residues.

The J gene is TRBJ1-1, the V gene TRBV7-9; 9 bases are a match to TRBD1. Trimming removed 4 bases from V and 7 bases from J; junction bases left unmatched: 10. In germline, CDR1 is SEHNR, CDR2 FQNEAQ (reference sequence). The CDR3 consists of 15 residues. The CDR3 here is CASSSGTGMLDEAFF. DNA for the CDR3: TGTGCCAGCAGCTCGGGGACAGGGATGTTGGATGAAGCTTTCTTT. Combining the CDR3 with reference TRBV7-9 and TRBJ1-1 gives the whole variable domain DTGVSQNPRHKITKRGQNVTFRCDPISEHNRLYWYRQTLGQGPEFLTYFQNEAQLEKSRLLSDRFSAERPKGSFSTLEIQRTEQGDSAMYLCASSSGTGMLDEAFFGQGTRLTVV.

This clone was detected only once. Other DNA sequences in this sample translate to the same CDR3. The gene calls are TRBV7-8 and TRBJ2-7; D is perhaps TRBD1 (6 bases). This CDR3 has 13 amino acids. In germline, CDR1 is SGHVS, CDR2 FQNEAQ. Trimming cost V 0 bases and J 3 bases, with 6 bases left between them. DNA of the CDR3: TGTGCCAGCAGCTTAGCACAGGGCTACGAGCAGTACTTC. Encoded protein: CASSLAQGYEQYF.

The rearrangement uses TRBV28 and TRBJ1-1; unclear D gene. The CDR3 extends over 14 amino acids. V was shortened by 3 bases and J by 0 bases, with 8 bases between the two germline ends. Germline V gene lookup returns CDR1 MDHEN and CDR2 SYDVKM. This chain's CDR3 is CASSLGLMNTEAFF. The DNA for the CDR3 is TGTGCCAGCAGTTTGGGCCTAATGAACACTGAAGCTTTCTTT.

The rearrangement uses TRBV7-3 and TRBJ2-5, with D maybe TRBD1 (8 bases). V gave up 4 bases and J gave up 5 bases, with 17 bases separating them. CDR3 size: 15 residues. The V gene's germline CDR1 is SGHTA and CDR2 FQGTGA. CDR3 amino acids: CASSSTGGVWETQYF. The DNA of the CDR3 is TGTGCCAGCAGCTCAACAGGGGGGGTCTGGGAGACCCAGTACTTC.

A single count supports this clone. The rearrangement uses TRBV6-1 and TRBJ1-2, with D perhaps TRBD1 (6 bases). In germline, CDR1 is MNHNS, CDR2 SASEGT. V gave up 2 bases and J gave up 5 bases, with 12 bases separating them. The CDR3 runs to 14 residues. CDR3 bases: TGTGCCAGCAGTGAAAGGGGGACACCTTATGGCTACACCTTC. It codes for CASSERGTPYGYTF.

The chain couples TRBV30 to TRBJ2-3, with D maybe TRBD2 (6 bases). The germline CDR1 and CDR2 sequences are GTSNPN and SVGIG (reference sequence). The CDR3 is 14 amino acids. Trimming left V 1 base short and J 7 bases short, with 15 bases between. This CDR3 is CAWSGGGGLNTQYF. The DNA of the CDR3 is TGTGCCTGGAGTGGGGGAGGAGGCCTCAATACGCAGTATTTT.

The genes are TRBV7-6 and TRBJ2-7; 13 bases are shared with TRBD2. Germline CDR1 and CDR2: SGHVS and FNYEAQ. V shed 1 base, J shed 3 bases, and the junction held 3 bases outside the gene matches. This CDR3 is built from 16 residues. CDR3 loop: CASSLGTSGSYYEQYF. The CDR3 DNA reads as TGTGCCAGCAGCTTAGGGACTAGCGGGAGTTACTACGAGCAGTACTTC.

The CDR3 region is CASSDYGASSYNEQFF. CDR3 nucleotide sequence: TGTGCCAGCAGTGACTACGGGGCGAGCTCCTACAATGAGCAGTTCTTC. The gene calls are TRBV6-4 and TRBJ2-1; TRBD1 or TRBD2 may be the D gene (5 bases each). V lost 1 base to trimming and J lost 0 bases, with 10 bases between them. CDR1 is MRHNA, CDR2 SNTAGT, per germline. The CDR3 spans 16 residues.

This clone is medium-sized within its sample. The chain recombines TRBV30 with TRBJ2-3; either TRBD1 or TRBD2 may supply D (6 bases each). The ends were cut back, 1 base at V and 3 bases at J, with 8 bases in the middle. Germline V CDR1 and CDR2: GTSNPN, SVGIG (reference sequence). The CDR3 contains 13 residues. The CDR3 nucleotides are TGTGCCTGGAGTGAGGGGGGAACAGATACGCAGTATTTT. Protein: CAWSEGGTDTQYF.

This chain connects TRBV19 to TRBJ2-5, with 8 bases lining up with TRBD2. This CDR3 is 16 amino acids long. The junction had 8 bases not matched to a gene; V was cut back by 4 bases and J by 1 base. Looked up from germline, CDR1 is LNHDA and CDR2 is SQIVND (reference sequence). CDR3 sequence (DNA): TGTGCCAGTAGTAGCCTGGGCGGGAGGCTCCAAGAGACCCAGTACTTC. It is translated as CASSSLGGRLQETQYF.

This sequence joins TRBV9 and TRBJ2-6; 7 bases are shared with TRBD1. The CDR3 loop spans 15 amino acids. Germline assignment: CDR1 SGDLS and CDR2 YYNGEE. With V trimmed by 3 bases and J by 1 base, 1 base remained unmatched. CDR3 protein: CASSGQGSGANVLTF. The CDR3, as DNA: TGTGCCAGCAGCGGACAGGGATCTGGGGCCAACGTCCTGACTTTC.

This clone was picked up a small number of times. This CDR3 reads CASSLAGQGVYEQYF. CDR3 DNA: TGTGCCAGCAGCTTAGCAGGACAGGGGGTCTACGAGCAGTACTTC. The chain couples TRBV7-9 to TRBJ2-7; 10 bases are a match to TRBD1. The CDR3 totals 15 residues. After removal of 0 bases from V and 3 bases from J, the junction contained 2 bases not matched to a gene. Germline CDR1 SEHNR, CDR2 FQNEAQ (reference sequence).

The chain carries TRBV7-9 and TRBJ1-2, with D perhaps TRBD1 (6 bases). This CDR3 has 13 residues. Per the germline V gene, CDR1 is SEHNR and CDR2 is FQNEAQ (reference sequence). V was shortened by 4 bases and J by 6 bases, with 12 bases between the two germline ends. CDR3: CASSSTGPDGYTF. DNA for the CDR3: TGTGCCAGCAGCTCTACAGGGCCCGATGGCTACACCTTC.

This clone was seen a handful of times. V and J are TRBV14 and TRBJ1-6; D is uncertain. The germline CDR1 and CDR2 sequences are SGHDN and FVKESK. V was pared by 2 bases and J by 4 bases, with 18 bases between. The CDR3 loop spans 18 amino acids. CDR3 residues: CASSQPTWEGGYNSPLHF. The DNA for the CDR3 is TGTGCCAGCAGCCAACCCACCTGGGAGGGTGGATATAATTCACCCCTCCACTTT. Full variable domain (rest looked up from reference TRBV14 and TRBJ1-6): EAGVTQFPSHSVIEKGQTVTLRCDPISGHDNLYWYRRVMGKEIKFLLHFVKESKQDESGMPNNRFLAERTGGTYSTLKVQPAELEDSGVYFCASSQPTWEGGYNSPLHFGNGTRLTVT.

The chain uses TRBV7-6 and TRBJ2-5; 11 nucleotides align to TRBD2. The end of the DNA fits TRBJ2-7 better, so the J call may be wrong. The length of the CDR3 is 14 residues. Germline CDR1 reads SGHVS; CDR2 reads FNYEAQ. CDR3 sequence (DNA): TGTGCCAGCAGCTCAGGGACTAGCGGCTACGAGCAGTACTTC. Translation: CASSSGTSGYEQYF.

The chain employs TRBV21-1 and TRBJ2-7. TRBV21-1 constitutes a pseudogene. This CDR3 has 16 residues. Written as DNA, the CDR3 is TGTGCCAGCAGCCGGGGTCTTAAGACAGCGACCTACGAGCAGTACTTC. Translated: CASSRGLKTATYEQYF.

This clone was observed once. The chain links TRBV5-6 to TRBJ2-7; no reliable D call. Trimming left V 2 bases short and J 6 bases short, with 9 bases between. This CDR3 contains 12 residues. CDR1 is SGHDT, CDR2 YYEEEE, per germline. CDR3 protein: CASSFHESEQYF. For the CDR3, the DNA is TGTGCCAGCAGCTTTCATGAGAGCGAGCAGTACTTC. Supplemented by reference TRBV5-6 and TRBJ2-7, the full variable domain reads DAGVTQSPTHLIKTRGQQVTLRCSPKSGHDTVSWYQQALGQGPQFIFQYYEEEERQRGNFPDRFSGHQFPNYSSELNVNALLLGDSALYLCASSFHESEQYFGPGTRLTVT.

This sequence joins TRBV7-9 and TRBJ1-1; 8 bases map to TRBD1. The CDR3 is 14 amino acids. The germline V gene has CDR1 SEHNR and CDR2 FQNEAQ (reference sequence). Trimming cost V 5 bases and J 6 bases; bases outside gene matches: 8. CDR3 sequence reads: CASSPVQGAAEAFF. CDR3 DNA sequence: TGTGCCAGCAGCCCTGTCCAGGGGGCGGCTGAAGCTTTCTTT. Full variable domain (rest looked up from reference TRBV7-9 and TRBJ1-1): DTGVSQNPRHKITKRGQNVTFRCDPISEHNRLYWYRQTLGQGPEFLTYFQNEAQLEKSRLLSDRFSAERPKGSFSTLEIQRTEQGDSAMYLCASSPVQGAAEAFFGQGTRLTVV.

The J gene is TRBJ2-7, the V gene TRBV7-9; no reliable D call. The V gene lost 1 base and the J gene lost 1 base, with 8 bases spanning the gap. Germline CDR1 and CDR2: SEHNR and FQNEAQ (reference sequence). The CDR3 is 14 amino acids. This CDR3 reads CASSLESHSYEQYF. CDR3 in DNA: TGTGCCAGCAGCTTAGAGAGTCATTCCTACGAGCAGTACTTC.